The entry below describes one TCR beta chain. This entry is derived from a study of T-cell reconstitution after alpha-beta-depleted transplantation in children. Per the germline V gene, CDR1 is DFQATT and CDR2 is SNEGSKA (reference sequence). Trimming removed 2 bases from V and 2 bases from J, with 23 bases in between. The CDR3 runs to 18 residues. A library of TCRbeta sequences, prepared with unique molecular identifiers, was generated. TCRdb re-derived calls from the PCR reads in MiXCR, one entry per CDR3 protein. The sample lists some 500,000 distinct CDR3 sequences, around 19% occurring once. Sequences were derived from PBMCs from the stem cell graft donor, sampled from the stem cell graft. This clonotype was sampled from a human donor who donated a stem cell graft to a child with acute lymphoblastic leukemia. The chain uses TRBV20-1 and TRBJ2-3, with D maybe TRBD2 (5 bases). The CDR3 DNA reads TGCAGTGCTAGAAACGGTATAGGGTGGGAGCCTCACACAGATACGCAGTATTTT. As protein: CSARNGIGWEPHTDTQYF.